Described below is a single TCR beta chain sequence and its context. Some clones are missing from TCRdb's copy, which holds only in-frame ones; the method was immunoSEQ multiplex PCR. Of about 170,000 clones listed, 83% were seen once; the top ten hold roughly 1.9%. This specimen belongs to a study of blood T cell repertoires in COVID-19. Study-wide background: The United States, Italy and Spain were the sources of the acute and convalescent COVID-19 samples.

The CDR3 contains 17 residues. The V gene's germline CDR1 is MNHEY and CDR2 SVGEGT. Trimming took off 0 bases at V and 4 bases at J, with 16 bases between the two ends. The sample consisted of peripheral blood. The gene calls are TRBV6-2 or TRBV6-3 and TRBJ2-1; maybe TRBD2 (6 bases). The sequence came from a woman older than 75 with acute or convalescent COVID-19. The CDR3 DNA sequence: TGTGCCAGCAGTTACTCGCGGGACTCTCCGCCGTACAATGAGCAGTTCTTC. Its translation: CASSYSRDSPPYNEQFF.